The T cell receptor (beta chain) under discussion was sequenced for a study of molecular identifiers for immune sequencing clone quantification. Researchers sorted naive CD8 T cells as cells that were CD8+CD4-CCR7+CD45RA+. A single record per CDR3 protein comes from TCRdb applying MiXCR to the PCR reads. This table holds approximately 680,000 distinct CDR3 sequences, less than 30% found once. This clonotype was detected ten times or more. The antigen remains undetermined. Study findings and constraints: Sharing of a barcode by identical TCR molecules could cause highly expanded clone sizes to be underestimated.

This CDR3 comprises 13 residues. Germline CDR1 and CDR2: DFQATT and SNEGSKA (reference sequence). V was shortened by 6 bases and J by 2 bases, with 14 bases between the two germline ends. The chain recombines TRBV20-1 with TRBJ2-7; a weak D match, TRBD2 (6 bases). The clonotype was recovered from a human donor in good health. Some libraries in this study had Jurkat cell RNA spiked in. The sample consisted of naive CD8+ T cells from blood, with Jurkat cell RNA spiked in. The subset here: FACS-sorted CD8+CD4-CCR7+CD45RA+ naive T cells. CDR3 DNA: TGCAGTGCGCAGAGGAGGGAGGCCTACGAGCAGTACTTC. Protein sequence: CSAQRREAYEQYF.